Below are 30 T cell receptor beta chains sequenced from a single sample in a study of blood T cell repertoires in COVID-19. The data were produced by immunoSEQ multiplex PCR, yet TCRdb's version contains in-frame clones alone and is incomplete. The data hold around 200,000 clones, with approximately 87% observed a single time. Sequencing was done on a sample of peripheral blood. These receptors originate from a man in his 70s with active or convalescent COVID-19.

This clone was detected once. In DNA, the CDR3 is TGTGCCAGCAGTTACTCGGAGATCCCGCGCACTGAAGCTTTCTTT. Its protein product is CASSYSEIPRTEAFF. The gene calls are TRBV6-2 or TRBV6-3 and TRBJ1-1; unclear D gene. CDR1 and CDR2 from the germline V gene are MNHEY and SVGEGT. The CDR3 totals 15 residues. V was pared by 0 bases and J by 4 bases, with 12 bases between.

This clone appeared a single time. The chain couples TRBV4-3 to TRBJ1-6; 8 bases align to TRBD1. Losses at the gene ends were 5 bases for V and 4 bases for J; bases not matched to a gene: 7. From germline, CDR1 is LGHNA and CDR2 YSLEER. The CDR3 is made up of 16 amino acids. For the CDR3, the DNA is TGCGCCAGCAGCAGGACAGGGAAACTTTATAATTCACCCCTCCACTTT. This encodes CASSRTGKLYNSPLHF.

Notes on this clone: Within the sample, other DNA sequences also encode this same CDR3. This sequence joins TRBV19 and TRBJ1-1; 9 positions match TRBD1. CDR3 length: 13 amino acids. With 4 bases clipped from V and 5 bases from J, the junction kept 2 bases outside the gene matches. Germline-derived CDR1 and CDR2 are LNHDA and SQIVND (reference sequence). The CDR3 bases are TGTGCCAGTAGTACCGACAGGGGGACTGAAGCTTTCTTT. Amino acid sequence: CASSTDRGTEAFF.

The V and J genes are TRBV3-1 (or the pseudogene TRBV3-2) and TRBJ1-6, with D possibly TRBD1 on 5 matching bases. The CDR3 covers 13 residues. The germline V gene encodes CDR1 LGHDT and CDR2 YNNKEL (reference sequence). Trimming pared 6 bases from V and 5 bases from J, leaving 8 bases between. CDR3 residues: CASSQGNNSPLHF. For the CDR3, the DNA is TGTGCCAGCAGTCAGGGTAATAATTCACCCCTCCACTTT.

This clone was detected only once. The CDR3 DNA reads as TGTGCCACCAGTGACTCCTGGACAGGGGACAATGAGCAGTTCTTC. Translated, it gives CATSDSWTGDNEQFF. J is TRBJ2-1 and V is TRBV24-1; 9 bases map to TRBD1. The ends lost 4 bases at V and 5 bases at J; junction bases unmatched: 5. CDR3 length: 15 amino acids. CDR1 and CDR2 (germline): KGHDR, SFDVKD.

V and J are TRBV5-1 and TRBJ2-6; 7 bases map to TRBD2. The V and J ends lost 7 bases and 4 bases, in that order; junction bases with no gene match: 5. CDR1 is SGHRS, CDR2 YFSETQ, per germline. The CDR3 has 14 residues. CDR3 in amino acids: CASAGGTGANVLTF. The CDR3 DNA is TGCGCCAGCGCCGGGGGGACCGGGGCCAACGTCCTGACTTTC.

The V call is TRBV24-1, the J call TRBJ1-1; the match to TRBD1 covers 9 bases. The CDR3 contains 16 residues. The junction had 5 bases not matched to a gene; V was cut back by 3 bases and J by 1 base. Germline V gene sequence: CDR1 KGHDR, CDR2 SFDVKD. The CDR3 sequence is CATSDTTGGQNTEAFF. The CDR3 bases are TGTGCCACCAGTGATACGACAGGGGGACAGAACACTGAAGCTTTCTTT.

The V and J genes are TRBV6-6 and TRBJ1-5; 7 bases line up with TRBD1. V trimming: 9 bases; J trimming: 9 bases; junction bases outside the gene matches: 11. CDR1 is MNHNY, CDR2 SVGAGI, per germline (reference sequence). The CDR3 length is 13 residues. In nucleotides, the CDR3 is TGTGCCAGTTTCGACAGGGCGCCTGGGCCCCAGCATTTT. Amino acid sequence: CASFDRAPGPQHF.

CDR3 residues: CASSVVAGPTDTQYF. CDR3 nucleotide sequence: TGTGCCAGCAGTGTGGTAGCGGGGCCCACAGATACGCAGTATTTT. This rearrangement joins TRBV25-1 to TRBJ2-3; 8 nucleotides line up with TRBD2. J lost 2 bases, V lost 4 bases, and 5 bases had no gene match. The germline CDR1 and CDR2 sequences are MGHDK and SYGVNS. The CDR3 runs 15 residues.

The V and J genes are TRBV19 and TRBJ2-2; TRBD1 matches 7 bases. CDR1 and CDR2 from the germline V gene are LNHDA and SQIVND (reference sequence). The CDR3 length is 15 residues. V lost 5 bases, J lost 5 bases, and 8 bases stayed unmatched. The CDR3, as DNA: TGTGCCAGTAGTTTAACAGGGGTGGGGACCGGGGAGCTGTTTTTT. Encoded protein: CASSLTGVGTGELFF.

V usage is TRBV10-3 and J usage is TRBJ1-2; no clear D gene. Germline-derived CDR1 and CDR2 are ENHRY and SYGVKD. Trimming took off 0 bases at V and 2 bases at J, with 7 bases between the two ends. The CDR3 has 14 residues. CDR3 protein: CAISESGRNYGYTF. The CDR3, as DNA: TGTGCCATCAGTGAGTCGGGGAGGAACTATGGCTACACCTTC.

This rearrangement joins TRBV10-2 to TRBJ1-2; no clear D gene. Germline V gives CDR1 WSHSY, CDR2 SAAADI. The CDR3 loop spans 13 amino acids. V was trimmed by 11 bases and J by 1 base, leaving 14 bases between them. CDR3 region: CAARTVDNYGYTF. The CDR3 DNA reads TGCGCCGCTAGGACTGTCGATAACTATGGCTACACCTTC.

This rearrangement joins TRBV9 to TRBJ2-3; tentatively, D is TRBD1 (6 bases). The germline V gene encodes CDR1 SGDLS and CDR2 YYNGEE. The CDR3 is made up of 15 amino acids. Trimming stripped 3 bases from V and 2 bases from J, with 13 bases between. The CDR3 DNA reads TGTGCCAGCAGCGCCGACAGGAGAGTCACAGATACGCAGTATTTT. As protein: CASSADRRVTDTQYF. Supplemented by reference TRBV9 and TRBJ2-3, the full variable domain reads DSGVTQTPKHLITATGQRVTLRCSPRSGDLSVYWYQQSLDQGLQFLIQYYNGEERAKGNILERFSAQQFPDLHSELNLSSLELGDSALYFCASSADRRVTDTQYFGPGTRLTVL.

This rearrangement joins TRBV5-6 to TRBJ2-5; 15 positions match TRBD2. The CDR3 is 16 residues long. CDR1 and CDR2 from the germline V gene are SGHDT and YYEEEE. Germline trimming cut 0 bases from V and 5 bases from J; bases unmatched to any gene: 2. The CDR3 bases are TGTGCCAGCAGCTTGGCGGGACTAGCGGGGGGTGAGACCCAGTACTTC. It translates to CASSLAGLAGGETQYF. The variable domain in full, completed from reference TRBV5-6 and TRBJ2-5, reads DAGVTQSPTHLIKTRGQQVTLRCSPKSGHDTVSWYQQALGQGPQFIFQYYEEEERQRGNFPDRFSGHQFPNYSSELNVNALLLGDSALYLCASSLAGLAGGETQYFGPGTRLLVL.

The chain carries TRBV28 and TRBJ2-7, with 12 positions matching TRBD2. V lost 6 bases to trimming and J lost 4 bases; unmatched junction nucleotides: 7. Germline V gene lookup returns CDR1 MDHEN and CDR2 SYDVKM. CDR3 length: 15 residues. The CDR3: CASSIPSGRAYEQYF. CDR3 bases: TGTGCCAGCAGCATACCTAGCGGGAGGGCGTACGAGCAGTACTTC. Drawing the rest from reference TRBV28 and TRBJ2-7, the complete variable domain is DVKVTQSSRYLVKRTGEKVFLECVQDMDHENMFWYRQDPGLGLRLIYFSYDVKMKEKGDIPEGYSVSREKKERFSLILESASTNQTSMYLCASSIPSGRAYEQYFGPGTRLTVT.

This sequence joins TRBV30 and TRBJ1-2; D may be TRBD1 (5 bases). In germline, CDR1 is GTSNPN, CDR2 SVGIG (reference sequence). The CDR3 covers 13 residues. V lost 0 bases and J lost 8, with 13 bases in between. Here the CDR3 reads CAWSVRPGGGYTF. CDR3 nucleotides: TGTGCCTGGAGTGTACGCCCCGGGGGAGGCTACACCTTC.

The genes are TRBV12-3 or TRBV12-4 and TRBJ2-1; D remains unclear. The CDR3 has 13 amino acids. V lost 3 bases and J lost 9, with 12 bases in between. CDR3 loop: CASSFGPGFEQFF. The DNA for the CDR3 is TGTGCCAGCAGTTTCGGCCCCGGGTTTGAGCAGTTCTTC.

The chain combines TRBV3-1 (or the pseudogene TRBV3-2) with TRBJ2-7, with 10 bases lining up with TRBD1. This CDR3 has 15 amino acids. Germline values: CDR1 LGHDT, CDR2 YNNKEL (reference sequence). J lost 3 bases, V lost 1 base, and 3 bases had no gene match. As DNA, the CDR3 is TGTGCCAGCAGCCAAGGGACAGGGGGTGACTACGAGCAGTACTTC. This translates into CASSQGTGGDYEQYF.

This clone was seen once. This chain joins TRBV5-1 and TRBJ1-1, with TRBD1 identical over 7 bases. CDR1 is SGHRS, CDR2 YFSETQ, per germline. Trimming took 3 bases from V and 4 from J; bases not matched to a gene: 3. This CDR3 has 13 amino acids. The CDR3 protein is CASSSTGITEAFF. The CDR3 DNA sequence: TGCGCCAGCAGCTCGACAGGGATCACTGAAGCTTTCTTT.

This chain links TRBV10-2 with TRBJ2-5, with a tentative D call TRBD1 (5 bases). Trimming stripped 10 bases from V and 2 bases from J, with 11 bases between. The CDR3 length is 12 residues. Germline V gives CDR1 WSHSY, CDR2 SAAADI. CDR3 residues: CATNRRQETQYF. DNA of the CDR3: TGCGCCACCAACAGGAGACAAGAGACCCAGTACTTC.

The rearrangement joins TRBV18 to TRBJ2-1; TRBD2 aligns across 7 bases. Trimming at V came to 0 bases and at J to 2 bases, leaving 7 bases not matched to a gene. CDR1 is KGHSH and CDR2 is LQKENI in the germline V gene. CDR3 length: 17 residues. The DNA for the CDR3 is TGTGCCAGCTCACCACCGAGAGGGAGGGAGGCCTACAATGAGCAGTTCTTC. Protein: CASSPPRGREAYNEQFF.

The gene calls are TRBV21-1 and TRBJ1-1. TRBV21-1 is noted as a pseudogene. The CDR3 contains 14 residues. The CDR3 DNA sequence: TGTGCCAGCAGCAAAGTGGAGGTGAACACTGAAGCTTTCTTT. Residues: CASSKVEVNTEAFF.

This clone occurred once. The chain combines TRBV28 with TRBJ2-3, with 8 bases lining up with TRBD2. The germline V gene encodes CDR1 MDHEN and CDR2 SYDVKM. The CDR3 has 16 amino acids. V lost 4 bases, J lost 3 bases, and 9 bases stayed unmatched. CDR3 nucleotides: TGTGCCAGCAGTTCGCCTCTCCCGGGAGGGACAGATACGCAGTATTTT. This gives the protein CASSSPLPGGTDTQYF. Complete variable domain (other parts from reference TRBV28 and TRBJ2-3): DVKVTQSSRYLVKRTGEKVFLECVQDMDHENMFWYRQDPGLGLRLIYFSYDVKMKEKGDIPEGYSVSREKKERFSLILESASTNQTSMYLCASSSPLPGGTDTQYFGPGTRLTVL.

This chain uses TRBV28 with TRBJ2-5; no firm D call. Germline V CDR1 and CDR2: MDHEN, SYDVKM. V shed 7 bases and J shed 4 bases, with 16 bases lying between them. The CDR3 consists of 14 residues. The CDR3 sequence: CASILHGEAETQYF. The CDR3, as DNA: TGTGCCAGCATCCTACACGGAGAAGCAGAGACCCAGTACTTC.

The chain combines TRBV6-2 or TRBV6-3 with TRBJ2-3; D is unclear. The V and J ends lost 0 bases and 0 bases respectively, with 10 bases between them. The CDR3 runs 16 residues. Germline V lookup: CDR1 MNHEY, CDR2 SVGEGT. CDR3: CASSYSMAASTDTQYF. CDR3 bases: TGTGCCAGCAGTTACTCGATGGCGGCTAGCACAGATACGCAGTATTTT.

This chain connects TRBV5-6 to TRBJ1-2, with D maybe TRBD1 (5 bases). The germline CDR1 and CDR2 sequences are SGHDT and YYEEEE. The V and J ends lost 0 bases and 5 bases respectively, with 17 bases between them. The CDR3 is 16 amino acids. The CDR3 protein is CASSLAGTGRGYGYTF. The CDR3 coding sequence is TGTGCCAGCAGCTTGGCCGGTACGGGTAGGGGTTATGGCTACACCTTC.

The chain links TRBV5-4 to TRBJ2-3; 10 nucleotides match TRBD2. V shed 2 bases, J shed 5 bases, and the junction held 2 bases outside the gene matches. From germline, CDR1 is SGHNT and CDR2 YYREEE (reference sequence). CDR3 size: 14 residues. The DNA of the CDR3 is TGTGCCAGCAGCTTAGCGGGAGGGGTAGATACGCAGTATTTT. Amino acids: CASSLAGGVDTQYF.

The chain is built from TRBV29-1 and TRBJ2-7, with D unresolved. CDR1 SQVTM and CDR2 ANQGSEA come from the germline V gene. The V end was cut by 7 bases, the J end by 6 bases, with 13 bases between. There are 11 residues in the CDR3. CDR3: CSAKTVGEQYF. In nucleotides, the CDR3 is TGCAGCGCAAAAACAGTTGGCGAGCAGTACTTC.

The rearrangement links TRBV7-6 to TRBJ2-1; 8 nucleotides line up with TRBD2. Trimming took 5 bases from V and 4 from J; bases not matched to a gene: 10. The CDR3 runs 16 residues. The germline V gene encodes CDR1 SGHVS and CDR2 FNYEAQ. CDR3 in DNA: TGTGCCAGCAGCACCCCGATCCAGCGGGGGTACAATGAGCAGTTCTTC. Translating gives CASSTPIQRGYNEQFF.

As to this clone: This sample includes further DNA sequences coding for the same CDR3. This chain uses TRBV19 with TRBJ2-3; 13 nucleotides align to TRBD2. The CDR3 covers 17 residues. With V trimmed by 5 bases and J by 3 bases, 8 bases remained unmatched. Germline assignment: CDR1 LNHDA and CDR2 SQIVND (reference sequence). CDR3 loop: CASSPPRTSGSTDTQYF. As DNA, the CDR3 is TGTGCCAGTAGTCCTCCGCGGACTAGCGGGAGTACAGATACGCAGTATTTT.